These T cell receptor beta chains were read from a single sample in a study of T-cell reconstitution after alpha-beta-depleted transplantation in children. TCRdb itself ran the PCR reads through MiXCR, one entry per CDR3 protein. Among about 580,000 distinct CDR3 sequences listed, about 23% were seen once. Source: PBMCs, mostly from graft donor cells, taken 360 days after TCRalphabeta/CD19-depleted stem cell transplant. Receptor source: a boy under two years old who had a stem cell transplant for acute myeloid leukemia, so the T cells may come from the graft donor. Both conserved end residues are part of each CDR3. D genes are given only for firm matches. Some rows have no size entry. The others give once, few or many, or a class for an expanded clone.

J gene: TRBJ1-2; clone size: .; V gene: TRBV5-1; D gene: .; CDR3 DNA: TGCGCCAGCAGGTCGGCGGGAAATGCCTATGGCTACACCTTC; CDR3 protein: CASRSAGNAYGYTF
J gene: TRBJ2-1; clone size: few; V gene: TRBV29-1; D gene: .; CDR3 DNA: TGCAGCGTTGAAGTCAGTTCAGCATACAATGAGCAGTTCTTC; CDR3 protein: CSVEVSSAYNEQFF
J gene: TRBJ2-3; clone size: .; V gene: TRBV28; D gene: TRBD1; CDR3 DNA: TGTGCCAGCAGTTGGGGGACAGGAATGCAGTATTTT; CDR3 protein: CASSWGTGMQYF
J gene: TRBJ2-2; clone size: few; V gene: TRBV29-1; D gene: .; CDR3 DNA: TGCAGCGTTGGACAGGTCACCGGGGAGCTGTTTTTT; CDR3 protein: CSVGQVTGELFF
J gene: TRBJ1-1; clone size: few; V gene: TRBV12-3/TRBV12-4; D gene: .; CDR3 DNA: TGTGCCAGCAGTTTAGAGAGGGGCAGGGAAGCTTTCTTT; CDR3 protein: CASSLERGREAFF
J gene: TRBJ2-2; clone size: .; V gene: TRBV5-1; D gene: .; CDR3 DNA: TGCGCCAGCAGCTTGGGACACAGGAATCCCAACACCGGGGAGCTGTTTTTT; CDR3 protein: CASSLGHRNPNTGELFF
J gene: TRBJ2-7; clone size: .; V gene: TRBV20-1; D gene: .; CDR3 DNA: TGCAGTGCTAGAACGACAGCTTCCTCCTACGAGCAGTACTTC; CDR3 protein: CSARTTASSYEQYF
J gene: TRBJ1-6; clone size: .; V gene: TRBV12-3/TRBV12-4; D gene: .; CDR3 DNA: TGTGCCAGCAGTTCCGGGATCGTTCTTTCACCCCTCCACTTT; CDR3 protein: CASSSGIVLSPLHF
J gene: TRBJ2-4; clone size: few; V gene: TRBV5-1; D gene: TRBD1; CDR3 DNA: TGCGCCAGCAGCCGGACAGGGGCAGGGAACATTCAGTACTTC; CDR3 protein: CASSRTGAGNIQYF
J gene: TRBJ1-5; clone size: many; V gene: TRBV6-6; D gene: .; CDR3 DNA: TGTGCCAGCAGTTACGGGGGGCATCAGCCCCAGCATTTT; CDR3 protein: CASSYGGHQPQHF
J gene: TRBJ2-5; clone size: few; V gene: TRBV28; D gene: TRBD2; CDR3 DNA: TGTGCCAGCTCGATCGGGGGGGCGGAGGAGACCCAGTACTTC; CDR3 protein: CASSIGGAEETQYF
J gene: TRBJ2-2; clone size: few; V gene: TRBV12-3/TRBV12-4; D gene: .; CDR3 DNA: TGTGCCAGCAGTTCCCGGACCTTACGGGAGCTGTTTTTT; CDR3 protein: CASSSRTLRELFF
J gene: TRBJ1-1; clone size: .; V gene: TRBV12-5; D gene: TRBD1; CDR3 DNA: TGTGCTAGTGGGCTGGGACAGGGCTTGAACACTGAAGCTTTCTTT; CDR3 protein: CASGLGQGLNTEAFF
J gene: TRBJ1-2; clone size: .; V gene: TRBV6-5; D gene: .; CDR3 DNA: TGTGCCAGCAGACCAAGACAACGTGGCTACACCTTC; CDR3 protein: CASRPRQRGYTF
J gene: TRBJ2-3; clone size: few; V gene: TRBV9; D gene: .; CDR3 DNA: TGTGCCAGCAGCGCAGAGTTAGGCACAGATACGCAGTATTTT; CDR3 protein: CASSAELGTDTQYF
J gene: TRBJ2-3; clone size: once; V gene: TRBV5-1; D gene: TRBD1; CDR3 DNA: TGCGCCAGCAGCTTCCCGACAGGGGATTTGACAGATACGCAGTATTTT; CDR3 protein: CASSFPTGDLTDTQYF
J gene: TRBJ2-2; clone size: many; V gene: TRBV5-1; D gene: .; CDR3 DNA: TGCGCCAGCAGCTTGGCCCAGGTTCGGACCGGGGAGCTGTTTTTT; CDR3 protein: CASSLAQVRTGELFF
J gene: TRBJ2-1; clone size: many; V gene: TRBV12-3/TRBV12-4; D gene: TRBD2; CDR3 DNA: TGTGCCAGCAGTTCCTACGGGACTAGCGGGGGTAATGAGCAGTTCTTC; CDR3 protein: CASSSYGTSGGNEQFF
J gene: TRBJ2-1; clone size: many; V gene: TRBV28; D gene: TRBD2; CDR3 DNA: TGTGCCAGCAGTCCATCCCTAGCGGGGTACAATGAGCAGTTCTTC; CDR3 protein: CASSPSLAGYNEQFF
J gene: TRBJ2-2; clone size: many; V gene: TRBV5-6; D gene: TRBD1; CDR3 DNA: TGTGCCAGCAGCCCCATCAGGGGGTTAGCCGGGGAGCTGTTTTTT; CDR3 protein: CASSPIRGLAGELFF
J gene: TRBJ2-3; clone size: many; V gene: TRBV20-1; D gene: .; CDR3 DNA: TGCAGTGCCCCGGCCTCTAATACGCAGTATTTT; CDR3 protein: CSAPASNTQYF
J gene: TRBJ2-5; clone size: many; V gene: TRBV20-1; D gene: .; CDR3 DNA: TGCAGTGCTTCCGGGACTTCGGGGACCCAGTACTTC; CDR3 protein: CSASGTSGTQYF
J gene: TRBJ1-1; clone size: .; V gene: TRBV25-1; D gene: .; CDR3 DNA: TGTGCCAGCAGTTTGGGTGGGAGACCTGAAGCTTTCTTT; CDR3 protein: CASSLGGRPEAFF
J gene: TRBJ2-5; clone size: few; V gene: TRBV6-1; D gene: .; CDR3 DNA: TGTGCCAGCAGTGAAGAGAGACTTGAAGAGACCCAGTACTTC; CDR3 protein: CASSEERLEETQYF
J gene: TRBJ2-3; clone size: many; V gene: TRBV29-1; D gene: .; CDR3 DNA: TGCAGCGTTCCCCGCCCGGACAGTCGCACAGATACGCAGTATTTT; CDR3 protein: CSVPRPDSRTDTQYF
J gene: TRBJ1-1; clone size: .; V gene: TRBV5-6; D gene: .; CDR3 DNA: TGTGCCAGCAGCTTGGGAGCGGGACCCACTGAAGCTTTCTTT; CDR3 protein: CASSLGAGPTEAFF
J gene: TRBJ1-5; clone size: few; V gene: TRBV19; D gene: TRBD1; CDR3 DNA: TGTGCCAGTAGTCAGGGACAGGTCAATCAGCCCCAGCATTTT; CDR3 protein: CASSQGQVNQPQHF
J gene: TRBJ2-1; clone size: many; V gene: TRBV12-3/TRBV12-4; D gene: .; CDR3 DNA: TGTGCCAGCAGTCGCCGGGTCCGCAACAATGAGCAGTTCTTC; CDR3 protein: CASSRRVRNNEQFF
J gene: TRBJ2-1; clone size: few; V gene: TRBV24-1; D gene: TRBD1; CDR3 DNA: TGTGCCACCAGTGACTCCGTCCCGGGACAGGGCAATGAGCAGTTCTTC; CDR3 protein: CATSDSVPGQGNEQFF
J gene: TRBJ1-1; clone size: few; V gene: TRBV5-6; D gene: .; CDR3 DNA: TGTGCCAGCAGCTCACCCGGGGGGAGAACTGAAGCTTTCTTT; CDR3 protein: CASSSPGGRTEAFF
J gene: TRBJ1-5; clone size: many; V gene: TRBV29-1; D gene: .; CDR3 DNA: TGCAGCGTTCGGAACCAGAGCAATCAGCCCCAGCATTTT; CDR3 protein: CSVRNQSNQPQHF
J gene: TRBJ2-3; clone size: many; V gene: TRBV5-1; D gene: .; CDR3 DNA: TGCGCCAGCAGCTTGGGGGTTAGACGTCGAGGAGATACGCAGTATTTT; CDR3 protein: CASSLGVRRRGDTQYF
J gene: TRBJ1-2; clone size: few; V gene: TRBV12-3/TRBV12-4; D gene: .; CDR3 DNA: TGTGCCAGCAGTTTTGAGCCAAACTATGGCTACACCTTC; CDR3 protein: CASSFEPNYGYTF
J gene: TRBJ1-1; clone size: .; V gene: TRBV7-9; D gene: .; CDR3 DNA: TGTGCCAGCGGACCCGCTTTCTTT; CDR3 protein: CASGPAFF
J gene: TRBJ2-1; clone size: .; V gene: TRBV7-8; D gene: .; CDR3 DNA: TGTGCCAGCACCACGTCCCGGGGTGGTGGGCAGTTCTTC; CDR3 protein: CASTTSRGGGQFF
J gene: TRBJ2-3; clone size: many; V gene: TRBV6-5; D gene: .; CDR3 DNA: TGTGCCAGCAGTCCTCGACCTAGGGATACGCAGTATTTT; CDR3 protein: CASSPRPRDTQYF
J gene: TRBJ1-1; clone size: many; V gene: TRBV12-3/TRBV12-4; D gene: .; CDR3 DNA: TGTGCCAGCAGTACCGGACCGGGGAACACTGAAGCTTTCTTT; CDR3 protein: CASSTGPGNTEAFF
J gene: TRBJ2-1; clone size: many; V gene: TRBV18; D gene: TRBD1; CDR3 DNA: TGTGCCAGCTCACAGATCCGGGACAGCCAAGACAATGAGCAGTTCTTC; CDR3 protein: CASSQIRDSQDNEQFF
J gene: TRBJ2-2; clone size: many; V gene: TRBV12-3/TRBV12-4; D gene: .; CDR3 DNA: TGTGCCAGCAGTTTAGCCTCGACAGTGTATGGGGAGCTGTTTTTT; CDR3 protein: CASSLASTVYGELFF
J gene: TRBJ2-1; clone size: .; V gene: TRBV6-2/TRBV6-3; D gene: .; CDR3 DNA: TGTGCCAGCAGTTACGAGAGGGATGAGCAGTTCTTC; CDR3 protein: CASSYERDEQFF
J gene: TRBJ2-3; clone size: few; V gene: TRBV29-1; D gene: .; CDR3 DNA: TGCAGCGTTGGGGACTTCCTTCAGGCTAGCACAGATACGCAGTATTTT; CDR3 protein: CSVGDFLQASTDTQYF
J gene: TRBJ2-1; clone size: many; V gene: TRBV5-6; D gene: TRBD1; CDR3 DNA: TGTGCCAGCAGCCAGAGGACAGGGAGCTCCTACAATGAGCAGTTCTTC; CDR3 protein: CASSQRTGSSYNEQFF
J gene: TRBJ1-1; clone size: many; V gene: TRBV20-1; D gene: .; CDR3 DNA: TGCAGTGTCCAGTTCAACGAAGCTTTCTTT; CDR3 protein: CSVQFNEAFF
J gene: TRBJ1-2; clone size: many; V gene: TRBV6-2/TRBV6-3; D gene: .; CDR3 DNA: TGTGCCAGCAGTTACCTCAGGGCGAACTATGGCTACACCTTC; CDR3 protein: CASSYLRANYGYTF
J gene: TRBJ2-7; clone size: many; V gene: TRBV20-1; D gene: TRBD1; CDR3 DNA: TGCAGTGCTAGAGACCCGGGACAGGGTGGCTACGAGCAGTACTTC; CDR3 protein: CSARDPGQGGYEQYF
J gene: TRBJ1-1; clone size: .; V gene: TRBV18; D gene: .; CDR3 DNA: TGTGCCAGCTCACCAAATGAGGGGAGCACTGAAGCTTTCTTT; CDR3 protein: CASSPNEGSTEAFF
J gene: TRBJ2-5; clone size: .; V gene: TRBV6-4; D gene: .; CDR3 DNA: TGTGCCAGCAGGGCAGGAGGGGACCAAGAGACCCAGTACTTC; CDR3 protein: CASRAGGDQETQYF
J gene: TRBJ1-1; clone size: .; V gene: TRBV5-1; D gene: .; CDR3 DNA: TGCGCCAGCAAGGAATCAGACGTCACTGAAGCTTTCTTT; CDR3 protein: CASKESDVTEAFF